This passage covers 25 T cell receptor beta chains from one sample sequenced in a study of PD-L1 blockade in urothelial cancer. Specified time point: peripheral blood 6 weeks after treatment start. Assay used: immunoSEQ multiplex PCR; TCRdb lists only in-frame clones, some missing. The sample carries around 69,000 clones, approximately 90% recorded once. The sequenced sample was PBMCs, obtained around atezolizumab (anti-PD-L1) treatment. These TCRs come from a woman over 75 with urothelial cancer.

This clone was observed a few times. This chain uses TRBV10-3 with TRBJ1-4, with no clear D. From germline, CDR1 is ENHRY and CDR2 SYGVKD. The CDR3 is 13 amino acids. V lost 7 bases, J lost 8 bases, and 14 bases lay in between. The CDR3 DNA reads TGTGCCATCACTCCCGGTGATCGGGAAAAACTGTTTTTT. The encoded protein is CAITPGDREKLFF.

CDR3 DNA: TGCGCCAGCAGCTTCCCAAACTCGGACAACCCCTACGAGCAGTACTTC. Amino acid sequence: CASSFPNSDNPYEQYF. The chain carries TRBV5-1 and TRBJ2-7, with TRBD1 as a possible D gene (5 bases). This CDR3 is 16 amino acids long. The V end lost 2 bases, the J end lost 2 bases, and 17 bases lay between the germline ends. Germline V CDR1 and CDR2: SGHRS, YFSETQ.

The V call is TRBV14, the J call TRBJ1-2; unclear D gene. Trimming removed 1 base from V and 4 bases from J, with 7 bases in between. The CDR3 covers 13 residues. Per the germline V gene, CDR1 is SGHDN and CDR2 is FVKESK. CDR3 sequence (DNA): TGTGCCAGCAGCCAAGTCGCGCTCTATGGCTACACCTTC. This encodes CASSQVALYGYTF.

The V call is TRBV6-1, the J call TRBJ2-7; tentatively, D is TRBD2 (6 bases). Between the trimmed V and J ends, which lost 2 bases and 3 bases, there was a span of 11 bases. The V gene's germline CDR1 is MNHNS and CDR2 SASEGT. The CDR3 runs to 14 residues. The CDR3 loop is CASSESGLGYEQYF. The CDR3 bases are TGTGCCAGCAGTGAATCGGGACTTGGCTACGAGCAGTACTTC.

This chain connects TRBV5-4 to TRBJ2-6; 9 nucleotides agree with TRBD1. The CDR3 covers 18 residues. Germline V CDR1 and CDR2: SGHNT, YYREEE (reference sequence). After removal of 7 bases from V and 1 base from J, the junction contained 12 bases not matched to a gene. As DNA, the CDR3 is TGTGCCAGCCGCCCGCCGGGACAGGGTCCTTCTGGGGCCAACGTCCTGACTTTC. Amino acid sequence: CASRPPGQGPSGANVLTF.

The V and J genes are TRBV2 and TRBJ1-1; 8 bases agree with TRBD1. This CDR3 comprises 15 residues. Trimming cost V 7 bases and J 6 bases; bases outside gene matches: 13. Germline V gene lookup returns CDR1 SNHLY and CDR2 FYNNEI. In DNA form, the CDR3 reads TGTGCCAGCACCAAGGACAGGGAATTAAGCTCTGAAGCTTTCTTT. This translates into CASTKDRELSSEAFF.

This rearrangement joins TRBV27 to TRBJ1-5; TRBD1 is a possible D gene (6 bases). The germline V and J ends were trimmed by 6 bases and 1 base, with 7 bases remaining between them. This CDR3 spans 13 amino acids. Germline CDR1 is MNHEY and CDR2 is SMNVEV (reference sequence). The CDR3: CASRDRSNQPQHF. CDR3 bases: TGTGCCAGCAGAGACAGGAGCAATCAGCCCCAGCATTTT.

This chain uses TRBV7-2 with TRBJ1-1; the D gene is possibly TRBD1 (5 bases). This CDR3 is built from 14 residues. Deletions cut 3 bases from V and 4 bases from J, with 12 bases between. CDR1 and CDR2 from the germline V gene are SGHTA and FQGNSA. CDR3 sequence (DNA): TGTGCCAGCAGCTTGGACGGGGGGGGCACTGAAGCTTTCTTT. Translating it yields CASSLDGGGTEAFF.

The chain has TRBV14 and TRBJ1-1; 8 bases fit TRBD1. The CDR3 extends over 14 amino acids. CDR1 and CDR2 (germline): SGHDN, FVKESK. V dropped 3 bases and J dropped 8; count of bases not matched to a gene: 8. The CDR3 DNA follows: TGTGCCAGCAGCCACAGGGGGCAGATCTCCGAAGCTTTCTTT. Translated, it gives CASSHRGQISEAFF.

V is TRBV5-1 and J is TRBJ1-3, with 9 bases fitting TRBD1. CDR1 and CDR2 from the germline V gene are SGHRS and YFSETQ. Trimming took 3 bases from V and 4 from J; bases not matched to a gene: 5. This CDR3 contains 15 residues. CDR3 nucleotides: TGCGCCAGCAGCTCCGGGACAGGGAAAGGAAACACCATATATTTT. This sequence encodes CASSSGTGKGNTIYF.

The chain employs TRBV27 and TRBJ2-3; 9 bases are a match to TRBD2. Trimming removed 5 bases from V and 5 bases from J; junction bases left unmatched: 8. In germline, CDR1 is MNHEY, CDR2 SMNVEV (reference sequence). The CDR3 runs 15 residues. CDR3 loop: CASSPLAGSKDTQYF. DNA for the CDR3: TGTGCCAGCAGTCCCCTAGCGGGATCGAAAGATACGCAGTATTTT.

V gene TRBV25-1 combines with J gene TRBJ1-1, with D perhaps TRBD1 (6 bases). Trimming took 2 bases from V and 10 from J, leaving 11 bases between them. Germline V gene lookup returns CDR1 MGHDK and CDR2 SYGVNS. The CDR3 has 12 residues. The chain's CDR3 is CASSEGTGRAFF. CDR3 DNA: TGTGCCAGCAGTGAAGGTACAGGGAGAGCTTTCTTT.

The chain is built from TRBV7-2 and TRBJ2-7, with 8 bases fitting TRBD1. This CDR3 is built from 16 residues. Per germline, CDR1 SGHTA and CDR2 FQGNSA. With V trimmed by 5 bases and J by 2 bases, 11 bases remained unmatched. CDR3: CASSPVSGTGTYEQYF. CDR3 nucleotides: TGTGCCAGCAGCCCCGTCTCCGGGACAGGAACCTACGAGCAGTACTTC.

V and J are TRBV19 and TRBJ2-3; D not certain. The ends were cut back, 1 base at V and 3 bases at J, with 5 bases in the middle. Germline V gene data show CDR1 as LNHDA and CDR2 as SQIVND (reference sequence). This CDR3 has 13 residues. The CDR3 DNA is TGTGCCAGTAGTATAGGTCAAACAGATACGCAGTATTTT. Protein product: CASSIGQTDTQYF.

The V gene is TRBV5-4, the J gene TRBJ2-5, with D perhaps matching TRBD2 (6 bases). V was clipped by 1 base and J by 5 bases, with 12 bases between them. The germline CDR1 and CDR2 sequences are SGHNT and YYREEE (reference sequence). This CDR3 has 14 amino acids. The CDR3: CASSLPSGRETQYF. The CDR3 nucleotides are TGTGCCAGCAGCTTGCCATCAGGGAGGGAGACCCAGTACTTC.

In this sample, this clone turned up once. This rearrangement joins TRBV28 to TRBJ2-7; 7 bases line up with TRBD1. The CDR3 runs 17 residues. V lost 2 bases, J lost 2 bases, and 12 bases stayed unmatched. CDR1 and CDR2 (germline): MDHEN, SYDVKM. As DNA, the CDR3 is TGTGCCAGCAGTTTACCTAACGCCGGGACAGTGCCCTACGAGCAGTACTTC. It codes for CASSLPNAGTVPYEQYF.

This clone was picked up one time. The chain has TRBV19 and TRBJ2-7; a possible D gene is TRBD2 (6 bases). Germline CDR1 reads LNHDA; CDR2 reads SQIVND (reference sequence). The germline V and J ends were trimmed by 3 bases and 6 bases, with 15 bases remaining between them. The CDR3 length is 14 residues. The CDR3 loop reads CASSMGGTGAEQYF. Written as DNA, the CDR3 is TGTGCCAGTAGTATGGGTGGGACTGGGGCCGAGCAGTACTTC.

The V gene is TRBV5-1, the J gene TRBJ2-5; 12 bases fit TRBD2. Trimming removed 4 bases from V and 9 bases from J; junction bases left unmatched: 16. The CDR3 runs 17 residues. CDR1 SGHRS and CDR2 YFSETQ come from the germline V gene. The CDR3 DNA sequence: TGCGCCAGCAGCCGTTCGGGACTAGCGGGCGACCGGGGGGCCCAGTACTTC. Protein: CASSRSGLAGDRGAQYF.

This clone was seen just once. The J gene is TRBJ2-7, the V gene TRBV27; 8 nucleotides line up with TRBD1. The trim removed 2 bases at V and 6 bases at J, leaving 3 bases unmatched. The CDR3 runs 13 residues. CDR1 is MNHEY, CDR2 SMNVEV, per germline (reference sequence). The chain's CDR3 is CASSLPGGAEQYF. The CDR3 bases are TGTGCCAGCAGTTTACCAGGGGGCGCCGAGCAGTACTTC.

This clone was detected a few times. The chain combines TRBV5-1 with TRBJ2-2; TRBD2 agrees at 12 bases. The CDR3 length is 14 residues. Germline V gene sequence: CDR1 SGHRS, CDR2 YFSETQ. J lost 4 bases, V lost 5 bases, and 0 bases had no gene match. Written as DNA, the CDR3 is TGCGCCAGCAGGACTAGCGGGGGCACCGGGGAGCTGTTTTTT. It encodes CASRTSGGTGELFF. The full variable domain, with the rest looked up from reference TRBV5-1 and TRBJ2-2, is KAGVTQTPRYLIKTRGQQVTLSCSPISGHRSVSWYQQTPGQGLQFLFEYFSETQRNKGNFPGRFSGRQFSNSRSEMNVSTLELGDSALYLCASRTSGGTGELFFGEGSRLTVL.

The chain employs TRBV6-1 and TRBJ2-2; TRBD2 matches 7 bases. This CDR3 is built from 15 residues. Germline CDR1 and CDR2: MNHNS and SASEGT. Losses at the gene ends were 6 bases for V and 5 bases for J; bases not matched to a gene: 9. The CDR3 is CASSPSGTFTGELFF. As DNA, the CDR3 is TGTGCCAGCAGCCCAAGCGGGACTTTTACCGGGGAGCTGTTTTTT.

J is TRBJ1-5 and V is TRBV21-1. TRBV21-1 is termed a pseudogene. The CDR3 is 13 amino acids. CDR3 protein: CASSNSFNQPQHF. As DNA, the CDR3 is TGTGCCAGCAGCAACTCCTTCAATCAGCCCCAGCATTTT.

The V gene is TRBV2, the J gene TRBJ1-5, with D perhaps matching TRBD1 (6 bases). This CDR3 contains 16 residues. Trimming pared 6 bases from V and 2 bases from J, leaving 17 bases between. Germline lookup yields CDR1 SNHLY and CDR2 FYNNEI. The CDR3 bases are TGTGCCAGCAGCCAAGGGGGGGCGCGGGGCAATCAGCCCCAGCATTTT. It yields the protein CASSQGGARGNQPQHF.

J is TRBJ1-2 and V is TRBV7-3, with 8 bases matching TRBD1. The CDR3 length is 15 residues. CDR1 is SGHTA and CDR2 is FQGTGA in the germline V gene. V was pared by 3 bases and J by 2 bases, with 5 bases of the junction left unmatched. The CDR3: CASSFGTGRNYGYTF. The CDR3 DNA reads TGTGCCAGCAGCTTCGGGACAGGCCGAAACTATGGCTACACCTTC.

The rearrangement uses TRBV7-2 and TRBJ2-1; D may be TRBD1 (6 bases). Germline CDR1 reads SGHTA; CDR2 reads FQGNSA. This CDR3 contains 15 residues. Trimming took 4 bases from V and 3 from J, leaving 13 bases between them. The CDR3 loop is CASSSNGQNYNEQFF. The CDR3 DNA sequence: TGTGCCAGCAGCTCAAACGGACAGAACTACAATGAGCAGTTCTTC.